A selection of T cell receptor beta chains follows, all from one sample in a study of cytomegalovirus exposure and HLA in healthy donors. TCRdb's copy holds only in-frame clones and misses some; the assay was immunoSEQ multiplex PCR. The sample lists approximately 120,000 clones, around three quarters occurring once. Sequenced sample: PBMCs. These receptors were taken from a woman in her fifties or sixties in good health and CMV-seronegative. The CDR3 runs from the conserved cysteine through the conserved F or W. Each record gives: J gene, D gene, V gene, clone size, CDR3 protein, CDR3 DNA. The D gene is left open where the match is weak. Expanded clones get a size class; other rows say once, few or many, or leave the size out.

TRBJ2-3,TRBD1,TRBV7-3,NA,CASSSPGTGGTDTQYF,TGTGCCAGCAGCTCACCCGGGACAGGGGGCACAGATACGCAGTATTTT
TRBJ1-1,NA,TRBV10-3,NA,CAITSDTEAFF,TGTGCCATCACGTCGGACACTGAAGCTTTCTTT
TRBJ1-1,NA,TRBV5-4,NA,CASRQEVNTEAFF,TGTGCCAGCAGACAGGAAGTGAACACTGAAGCTTTCTTT
TRBJ2-2,TRBD1,TRBV5-1,NA,CASSLEGGDTGELFF,TGCGCCAGCAGCTTGGAAGGGGGCGACACCGGGGAGCTGTTTTTT
TRBJ1-1,TRBD1,TRBV28,NA,CASSSNRGSGGKAFF,TGTGCCAGCAGTTCAAACAGGGGGTCCGGGGGGAAAGCTTTCTTT
TRBJ2-7,NA,TRBV28,NA,CASSFSAGFNF,TGTGCCAGCAGTTTTTCGGCAGGGTTCAACTTC
TRBJ2-7,NA,TRBV9,once,CASSPRIAWSEQYF,TGTGCCAGCAGCCCCCGAATAGCCTGGTCCGAGCAGTACTTC
TRBJ1-2,NA,TRBV6-6,NA,CASSAGGYTF,TGTGCCAGCTCGGCGGGTGGCTACACCTTC
TRBJ2-3,NA,TRBV7-2,NA,CASSLVSGTDTQYF,TGTGCCAGCAGCTTAGTGTCGGGCACAGATACGCAGTATTTT
TRBJ1-2,TRBD1,TRBV19,NA,CATTDRADYGYTF,TGTGCCACCACGGACAGGGCCGATTATGGCTACACCTTC
TRBJ2-5,NA,TRBV21-1,NA,CASSNQETQYF,TGTGCCAGCAGCAACCAGGAGACCCAGTACTTC
TRBJ2-7,TRBD1,TRBV6-1,NA,CASSEGTVSYEQYF,TGTGCCAGCAGTGAGGGGACAGTAAGCTACGAGCAGTACTTC
TRBJ2-3,TRBD2,TRBV5-4,NA,CASSWGLAGLSTDTQYF,TGTGCCAGCAGCTGGGGACTAGCGGGTTTAAGCACAGATACGCAGTATTTT
TRBJ2-1,TRBD2,TRBV27,NA,CASSWTRGDNEQFF,TGTGCCAGCAGTTGGACTAGAGGGGACAATGAGCAGTTCTTC
TRBJ1-6,NA,TRBV7-2,NA,CASSSQGSNSPLHF,TGTGCCAGCAGCTCTCAGGGATCTAATTCACCCCTCCACTTT
TRBJ2-1,TRBD2,TRBV7-3,NA,CASSPSAGLASNEQFF,TGTGCCAGCAGCCCCAGCGCGGGACTAGCATCCAATGAGCAGTTCTTC
TRBJ1-1,NA,TRBV6-6,NA,CASSHLLGLAGTEAFF,TGTGCCAGCAGCCACCTACTGGGTCTGGCGGGCACTGAAGCTTTCTTT
TRBJ1-5,NA,TRBV19,NA,CASSPGYGNQPQHF,TGTGCCAGTAGCCCAGGATACGGCAATCAGCCCCAGCATTTT
TRBJ2-7,NA,TRBV4-3,NA,CASSQAHRAYYYEQYF,TGCGCCAGCAGCCAAGCGCACAGGGCCTATTACTACGAGCAGTACTTC
TRBJ2-7,TRBD1,TRBV7-9,NA,CSSSFDRDYEQYF,TGTTCCAGCAGTTTTGACAGGGATTACGAGCAGTACTTC
TRBJ2-3,NA,TRBV7-2,NA,CASSLGGRGRTDTQYF,TGTGCCAGCAGCTTAGGGGGCAGGGGTCGCACAGATACGCAGTATTTT
TRBJ2-5,TRBD2,TRBV9,NA,CASSVASGETQYF,TGTGCCAGCAGCGTAGCTAGCGGGGAGACCCAGTACTTC
TRBJ1-3,NA,TRBV7-9,NA,CSGRLASGNTIYF,TGTTCCGGCCGCTTGGCCTCTGGAAACACCATATATTTT
TRBJ1-4,NA,TRBV4-1,NA,CASKEAVYNEKLFF,TGCGCCAGCAAGGAGGCGGTCTATAATGAAAAACTGTTTTTT
TRBJ2-3,TRBD2,TRBV11-3,few,CASSPGTSGRTDTQYF,TGTGCCAGCAGCCCAGGGACTAGCGGGAGGACAGATACGCAGTATTTT